These 15 T cell receptor beta chains originate from one sample sequenced in a study of identical twins. One entry per CDR3 protein, called by TCRdb with MiXCR from the 5' RACE reads. Among some 630,000 distinct CDR3 sequences listed, around 7.4% were seen once. This same sample was also taken into another study, of yellow fever vaccine responses in identical twins.

Sequenced sample: PBMCs. The receptors here all came from a woman under 30 in good health.

This clonotype came up many times. This rearrangement joins TRBV3-1 to TRBJ1-1; 7 bases line up with TRBD1. The germline CDR1 and CDR2 sequences are LGHDT and YNNKEL (reference sequence). This CDR3 region has 13 residues. The V segment lost 3 bases and the J segment 7 bases; nucleotides outside the gene matches: 5. The CDR3 sequence: CASSHRTGGEAFF. As DNA, the CDR3 is TGTGCCAGCAGCCACCGGACAGGTGGTGAAGCTTTCTTT.

The chain couples TRBV29-1 to TRBJ2-5; D unclear. Germline V gene sequence: CDR1 SQVTM, CDR2 ANQGSEA. This CDR3 is 12 amino acids long. The V gene lost 4 bases and the J gene lost 7 bases, with 13 bases spanning the gap. The CDR3 loop is CSVVSAPGTQYF. The CDR3 DNA is TGCAGCGTTGTCTCGGCGCCGGGGACCCAGTACTTC.

This clonotype has more than one count but fewer than ten. CDR3: CAISGVRPGTGTSSYNEQFF. The CDR3 DNA sequence: TGTGCCATCAGTGGGGTCCGTCCCGGGACAGGGACCAGCTCCTACAATGAGCAGTTCTTC. This chain joins TRBV10-3 and TRBJ2-1, with 9 bases identical to TRBD1. V was pared by 4 bases and J by 0 bases, with 16 bases of the junction left unmatched. Germline CDR1 reads ENHRY; CDR2 reads SYGVKD. This CDR3 has 20 amino acids.

This clonotype was counted many times. The V and J genes are TRBV7-8 and TRBJ1-3; 8 nucleotides agree with TRBD1. The length of the CDR3 is 16 residues. Germline V CDR1 and CDR2: SGHVS, FQNEAQ. Trimming removed 5 bases from V and 0 bases from J; junction bases left unmatched: 6. The CDR3 nucleotides are TGTGCCAGCAGCCTAACAGGGGGGTTCTCTGGAAACACCATATATTTT. Translating gives CASSLTGGFSGNTIYF.

In this sample, this clonotype turned up many times. The chain joins TRBV10-3 to TRBJ1-2, with no clear D. Germline assignment: CDR1 ENHRY and CDR2 SYGVKD. Between the trimmed V and J ends, which lost 3 bases and 8 bases, there was a span of 13 bases. The CDR3 extends over 13 amino acids. CDR3 residues: CAISETLVEGYTF. CDR3 bases: TGTGCCATCAGTGAAACCTTAGTGGAGGGCTACACCTTC.

Ten or more counts support this clonotype. The chain links TRBV7-9 to TRBJ2-3, with 9 bases that match TRBD2. This CDR3 is 16 amino acids long. Germline CDR1 reads SEHNR; CDR2 reads FQNEAQ (reference sequence). Trimming took 8 bases from V and 4 from J; bases not matched to a gene: 13. The CDR3 is CASGGWASGEADTQYF. For the CDR3, the DNA is TGTGCCAGCGGGGGTTGGGCTAGCGGGGAAGCAGATACGCAGTATTTT.

In the case of this clonotype: The junction and the germline gene differ at one end; a read error may be behind it. This chain uses TRBV18 with TRBJ2-7; 7 bases are a match to TRBD2. The CDR3 extends over 12 amino acids. Germline CDR1 is KGHSH and CDR2 is LQKENI. Written as DNA, the CDR3 is TGTACCAGCTCACCGGGGGGTAGCGAGCAGTACTTC. This translates into CTSSPGGSEQYF.

The chain carries TRBV6-1 and TRBJ2-1; TRBD2 might be the D (6 bases). There are 17 residues in the CDR3. Trimming pared 5 bases from V and 0 bases from J, leaving 17 bases between. The germline V gene has CDR1 MNHNS and CDR2 SASEGT. CDR3 nucleotides: TGTGCCAGCAGTCGCCTCCATTCTAGCGACTCCTACAATGAGCAGTTCTTC. It specifies CASSRLHSSDSYNEQFF.

This clonotype turned up a few times. The chain uses TRBV29-1 and TRBJ2-7; D unresolved. Germline CDR1 SQVTM, CDR2 ANQGSEA. The CDR3 runs 14 residues. The V end was cut by 2 bases, the J end by 0 bases, with 11 bases between. The CDR3 is CSVETGVASYEQYF. For the CDR3, the DNA is TGCAGCGTTGAAACGGGCGTAGCCTCCTACGAGCAGTACTTC.

In this sample, this clonotype turned up many times. The chain carries TRBV3-1 and TRBJ2-7; D not certain. CDR3 length: 15 residues. Germline V lookup: CDR1 LGHDT, CDR2 YNNKEL (reference sequence). V lost 4 bases and J 6 bases, leaving 19 bases between the germline ends. CDR3 sequence reads: CASSLQLRNKGEQYF. CDR3 DNA: TGTGCCAGCAGCCTCCAGTTGCGGAACAAGGGCGAGCAGTACTTC.

The chain combines TRBV28 with TRBJ2-3, with 7 bases fitting TRBD2. CDR1 and CDR2 from the germline V gene are MDHEN and SYDVKM. Trimming removed 6 bases from V and 13 bases from J; junction bases left unmatched: 10. CDR3 length: 12 residues. The chain's CDR3 is CASSPAIRGEYF. As DNA, the CDR3 is TGTGCCAGCAGCCCTGCCATCCGGGGGGAGTATTTT.

This chain joins TRBV12-3 or TRBV12-4 and TRBJ1-1; the D is unclear. The CDR3 totals 11 residues. The V and J ends lost 4 bases and 11 bases respectively, with 11 bases between them. The CDR3 nucleotides read TGTGCCAGCAGTTCGGGGAGTGGTGCTTTCTTT. Its protein is CASSSGSGAFF.

In this sample, this clonotype turned up a few times. The CDR3 loop reads CASSQGTSGTYEQYF. DNA for the CDR3: TGTGCCAGCAGCCAAGGGACTAGCGGGACCTACGAGCAGTACTTC. V usage is TRBV3-1 and J usage is TRBJ2-7; TRBD2 matches 12 bases. J lost 2 bases, V lost 1 base, and 0 bases had no gene match. Germline CDR1 reads LGHDT; CDR2 reads YNNKEL (reference sequence). The length of the CDR3 is 15 residues.

This clonotype was observed many times. CDR3 loop: CASSLGLAQNTDTQYF. The CDR3 DNA reads TGTGCCAGCAGTCTGGGACTAGCGCAAAACACAGATACGCAGTATTTT. The chain recombines TRBV12-3 or TRBV12-4 with TRBJ2-3; 10 bases line up with TRBD2. The CDR3 extends over 16 amino acids. V shed 5 bases and J 2 bases; nucleotides not matched to a gene: 7.

The sample holds many counts of this clonotype. The rearrangement joins TRBV12-3 or TRBV12-4 to TRBJ1-3, with D uncertain. Trimming cost V 3 bases and J 4 bases, with 16 bases left between them. The CDR3 is 16 amino acids. CDR3 sequence (DNA): TGTGCCAGCAGTTTTCCGGACCCAAAATGGGGAAACACCATATATTTT. This sequence encodes CASSFPDPKWGNTIYF.